This T cell receptor beta chain is from a study of T-cell memory formation after mild COVID-19. A few counts support this clonotype. The antigen is not known. From the 5' RACE reads, TCRdb called clonotypes with MiXCR, one entry per CDR3 protein. The sample lists about 440,000 distinct CDR3 sequences; around 20% were seen once. The V end lost 4 bases, the J end lost 6 bases, and 13 bases lay between the germline ends. The CDR3 spans 13 residues. Germline assignment: CDR1 SGHKS and CDR2 YYEKEE (reference sequence). Study results and limitations: Pre-infection memory contained some responding clones, which suggested that cross-reactive memory had joined.

The material sequenced was PBMCs or a T cell subset sorted from them (not recorded which). The chain carries TRBV5-5 and TRBJ1-1; TRBD1 might be the D (5 bases). The sequence came from an adult woman who had mild COVID-19 (a few samples of this study predate the infection). Cell type and time point are not known. CDR3 sequence: CASSRTVGAEAFF. The CDR3 DNA sequence: TGTGCCAGCAGCCGGACGGTGGGGGCTGAAGCTTTCTTT. Supplemented by reference TRBV5-5 and TRBJ1-1, the full variable domain reads DAGVTQSPTHLIKTRGQQVTLRCSPISGHKSVSWYQQVLGQGPQFIFQYYEKEERGRGNFPDRFSARQFPNYSSELNVNALLLGDSALYLCASSRTVGAEAFFGQGTRLTVV.